The 24 T cell receptor beta chains below come from one sample, sequenced in a study of T cells after yellow fever vaccination. MiXCR, applied by TCRdb to the 5' RACE reads, yields one record per CDR3 protein. The table has tens of thousands of distinct CDR3 sequences, roughly 7.4% seen once. Here the sequenced sample was CD8+ T cells sorted from PBMCs, taken 5 to 6 days after the first yellow fever vaccination. These receptors all come from a man aged 18-30 years who received the YFV17D yellow fever vaccine.

A few counts support this clonotype. The rearrangement joins TRBV11-2 to TRBJ2-3, with TRBD2 identical over 11 bases. The V gene's germline CDR1 is SGHAT and CDR2 FQNNGV. J lost 5 bases, V lost 4 bases, and 8 bases had no gene match. This CDR3 comprises 16 residues. In DNA form, the CDR3 reads TGTGCCAGCAGCTCGCTAGCGGGGGGCGTGGTAGATACGCAGTATTTT. This sequence encodes CASSSLAGGVVDTQYF.

The rearrangement uses TRBV4-2 and TRBJ2-7; 7 nucleotides align to TRBD1. V lost 1 base to trimming and J lost 2 bases; unmatched junction nucleotides: 8. The germline V gene encodes CDR1 LGHNA and CDR2 YNFKEQ. The CDR3 extends over 16 amino acids. The CDR3 sequence is CASSQAYGTETYEQYV. DNA of the CDR3: TGTGCCAGCAGCCAAGCGTATGGGACAGAGACCTACGAGCAGTACGTC.

This clonotype has a count of ten or more. The V and J genes are TRBV27 and TRBJ1-5; D is ambiguous. V lost 8 bases to trimming and J lost 2 bases, with 7 bases between them. CDR3 length equals 12 residues. The germline V gene encodes CDR1 MNHEY and CDR2 SMNVEV (reference sequence). DNA for the CDR3: TGTGCCAGCGGGCAGGGCAATCAGCCCCAGCATTTT. Protein: CASGQGNQPQHF.

The sample holds many counts of this clonotype. The chain uses TRBV7-2 and TRBJ2-7; D ambiguous. V lost 2 bases to trimming and J lost 4 bases, with 6 bases between them. This CDR3 region has 12 residues. The germline CDR1 and CDR2 sequences are SGHTA and FQGNSA. CDR3 nucleotide sequence: TGTGCCAGCAGCTTATCCATTTACGAGCAGTACTTC. Translated, it gives CASSLSIYEQYF.

This clonotype was seen a handful of times. This rearrangement joins TRBV6-1 to TRBJ2-1; the match to TRBD2 covers 9 bases. Germline CDR1 MNHNS, CDR2 SASEGT. V was pared by 2 bases and J by 4 bases, with 6 bases of the junction left unmatched. This CDR3 spans 16 amino acids. CDR3 DNA: TGTGCCAGCAGTGAACTAGCGGGGACCCGTTACAATGAGCAGTTCTTC. This translates into CASSELAGTRYNEQFF.

There are many counts of this clonotype. The chain carries TRBV4-3 and TRBJ2-1; 7 bases fit TRBD1. Trimming cost V 4 bases and J 6 bases; bases outside gene matches: 9. Germline V gene lookup returns CDR1 LGHNA and CDR2 YSLEER. The CDR3 is made up of 15 amino acids. The CDR3 DNA follows: TGCGCCAGCAGCCGGAGTCTCCGGGACAGCAATGAGCAGTTCTTC. Amino acids: CASSRSLRDSNEQFF.

The chain carries TRBV27 and TRBJ1-5; the D is unclear. Germline V gene lookup returns CDR1 MNHEY and CDR2 SMNVEV (reference sequence). There are 17 residues in the CDR3. V was clipped by 7 bases and J by 7 bases, with 26 bases between them. In DNA, the CDR3 is TGTGCCAGCAAACCCCTCTTACCAGGTCGAAATTTGCAGCCCCAGCATTTT. Encoded protein: CASKPLLPGRNLQPQHF.

The V and J genes are TRBV6-5 and TRBJ2-2; 12 bases map to TRBD2. Germline CDR1 MNHEY, CDR2 SVGAGI. J lost 5 bases, V lost 2 bases, and 9 bases had no gene match. This CDR3 has 18 amino acids. The CDR3 DNA sequence: TGTGCCAGCAGTTACCGTCCTAGCGGGGGGGCAGGGACCGGGGAGCTGTTTTTT. It encodes CASSYRPSGGAGTGELFF.

This sequence joins TRBV6-2 or TRBV6-3 and TRBJ2-7, with a possible D match to TRBD1 (6 bases). The CDR3 loop spans 15 amino acids. The V gene's germline CDR1 is MNHEY and CDR2 SVGEGT. Trimming pared 6 bases from V and 0 bases from J, leaving 15 bases between. CDR3 DNA: TGTGCCAGCAGCTCGGACAGAATTAGCTCCTACGAGCAGTACGTC. Amino acids: CASSSDRISSYEQYV.

This clonotype was counted at least ten times. The chain joins TRBV7-9 to TRBJ2-1; D gene unclear. The CDR3 sequence is 10 residues long. V lost 4 bases to trimming and J lost 10 bases, with 5 bases between them. Germline-derived CDR1 and CDR2 are SEHNR and FQNEAQ (reference sequence). As DNA, the CDR3 is TGTGCCAGCAGCTCGCGGGAGCAGTTCTTC. It yields the protein CASSSREQFF.

This clonotype was recorded many times. The chain has TRBV5-1 and TRBJ2-7, with D possibly matching TRBD1 (6 bases). V shed 4 bases and J shed 5 bases, with 10 bases lying between them. The length of the CDR3 is 12 residues. Germline CDR1 reads SGHRS; CDR2 reads YFSETQ. The CDR3 nucleotides are TGCGCCAGCAGCAACAACAGGGACGAGCAGTACTTC. It encodes CASSNNRDEQYF.

This chain links TRBV11-2 with TRBJ2-7; 7 nucleotides match TRBD2. The length of the CDR3 is 14 residues. From germline, CDR1 is SGHAT and CDR2 FQNNGV. J was trimmed by 6 bases and V by 5 bases; bases with no gene match: 10. The CDR3 DNA reads as TGTGCCAGCAGCATTAGCGGGCCCCGTGTCGAGCAGTACTTC. Protein sequence: CASSISGPRVEQYF.

This clonotype was seen many times. The rearrangement uses TRBV10-1 and TRBJ1-2; D may be TRBD1 (5 bases). Trimming removed 2 bases at V and 2 bases at J, with 6 bases between. The length of the CDR3 is 13 residues. The V gene's germline CDR1 is WNHNN and CDR2 SYGVQD (reference sequence). CDR3 in amino acids: CASSERQNYGYTF. The CDR3 DNA reads as TGCGCCAGCAGTGAGCGACAGAACTATGGCTACACCTTC.

This clonotype was recorded a few times. This chain connects TRBV6-2 or TRBV6-3 to TRBJ2-1; D is uncertain. V was trimmed by 4 bases and J by 3 bases, leaving 7 bases between them. Germline CDR1 and CDR2: MNHEY and SVGEGT. The CDR3 is made up of 13 amino acids. CDR3 DNA: TGTGCCAGCAGTTTGTTGGACTACAATGAGCAGTTCTTC. Translation gives CASSLLDYNEQFF.

There are many counts of this clonotype. A junction boundary mismatches the germline segment, possibly from a read error. The chain carries TRBV4-1 and TRBJ2-7, with 8 nucleotides matching TRBD2. CDR3 size: 16 residues. Germline lookup yields CDR1 MGHRA and CDR2 YSYEKL. The CDR3 protein is CASSQAPGLAQYEQYF. The CDR3 DNA is TGCGCCAGCAGTCAAGCCCCAGGACTAGCACAGTACGAGCAGTACTTC.

This clonotype was seen a few times. This chain connects TRBV4-2 to TRBJ2-3, with a possible D match to TRBD2 (6 bases). CDR1 is LGHNA, CDR2 YNFKEQ, per germline. The CDR3 has 17 amino acids. V lost 0 bases and J lost 0, with 13 bases in between. The CDR3 reads CASSQEGGGTSTDTQYF. DNA for the CDR3: TGTGCCAGCAGCCAAGAAGGTGGGGGGACTAGCACAGATACGCAGTATTTT.

This clonotype showed up just a few times. The rearrangement uses TRBV7-9 and TRBJ2-7, with TRBD1 matching over 7 bases. V lost 5 bases, J lost 3 bases, and 4 bases stayed unmatched. Germline V gene lookup returns CDR1 SEHNR and CDR2 FQNEAQ (reference sequence). The CDR3 totals 13 residues. In DNA, the CDR3 is TGTGCCAGCAGCCTCGACAGGGTCTACGAGCAGTACTTC. Translated, it gives CASSLDRVYEQYF.

This clonotype was seen at least ten times. The chain combines TRBV5-6 with TRBJ2-5; possible D gene TRBD2, 6 bases. Germline values: CDR1 SGHDT, CDR2 YYEEEE. Trimming cost V 1 base and J 5 bases, with 15 bases left between them. The CDR3 sequence is 15 residues long. CDR3 amino acids: CASSLKDGEVETQYF. DNA for the CDR3: TGTGCCAGCAGCTTGAAGGACGGGGAGGTCGAGACCCAGTACTTC.

This chain uses TRBV12-3 or TRBV12-4 with TRBJ2-3, with no clear D. Trimming shortened V by 5 bases and J by 2 bases, and 8 bases separated the two germline ends. There are 13 residues in the CDR3. CDR3 in DNA: TGTGCCAGCAGTCACACTGTCACAGATACGCAGTATTTT. Residues: CASSHTVTDTQYF.

The V gene is TRBV7-9, the J gene TRBJ2-1; D might be TRBD2 (7 bases). The CDR3 loop spans 15 amino acids. V lost 4 bases and J 3 bases, leaving 13 bases between the germline ends. Germline V gene data show CDR1 as SEHNR and CDR2 as FQNEAQ (reference sequence). This CDR3 is CASSSREGGYNEQFF. In DNA form, the CDR3 reads TGTGCCAGCAGCTCGAGGGAGGGGGGCTACAATGAGCAGTTCTTC.

This clonotype was detected only a few times. The chain combines TRBV27 with TRBJ2-1; 12 nucleotides line up with TRBD2. CDR3 length equals 14 residues. Trimming removed 8 bases from V and 6 bases from J; junction bases left unmatched: 5. CDR1 and CDR2 from the germline V gene are MNHEY and SMNVEV (reference sequence). The CDR3 region is CASGTSGGINEQFF. Here the CDR3 DNA reads TGTGCCAGCGGCACTAGCGGGGGGATCAATGAGCAGTTCTTC.

The sample holds many counts of this clonotype. This sequence joins TRBV6-1 and TRBJ1-5; D gene ambiguous. The CDR3 sequence is 16 residues long. Germline loops: CDR1 MNHNS, CDR2 SASEGT. Trimming pared 5 bases from V and 4 bases from J, leaving 18 bases between. The CDR3 spells CASSPSGSGANQPQHF. CDR3 nucleotides: TGTGCCAGCAGTCCCTCCGGGTCGGGAGCAAATCAGCCCCAGCATTTT.

This clonotype was counted at least ten times. V is TRBV12-3 or TRBV12-4 and J is TRBJ1-2; TRBD1 agrees at 8 bases. Trimming cost V 7 bases and J 4 bases; bases outside gene matches: 20. This CDR3 region has 18 residues. DNA of the CDR3: TGTGCCAGCACCATCGGGGCAGGGGGCCCGGGTACAGGCTATGGCTACACCTTC. Translated, it gives CASTIGAGGPGTGYGYTF.

This clonotype was observed a handful of times. The chain combines TRBV7-3 with TRBJ2-2; TRBD1 agrees at 9 bases. The CDR3 spans 18 residues. Germline V gene lookup returns CDR1 SGHTA and CDR2 FQGTGA. V lost 3 bases and J lost 3; bases outside the gene matches: 11. CDR3: CASSFMLQGARDTGELFF. The CDR3 nucleotides are TGTGCCAGCAGCTTCATGTTACAGGGGGCACGGGACACCGGGGAGCTGTTTTTT.